The 10 T cell receptor beta chains listed next were all sequenced from one sample in a study of PD-1 blockade in classical Hodgkin lymphoma. Profiling relied on immunoSEQ multiplex PCR, and the TCRdb table lists in-frame clones only, not all of them. Here the sample spans about 9,100 clones, about 70% being singletons. No patient escaped relapse after autologous stem cell transplantation, and brentuximab vedotin exposure varied. By magnetic negative selection, CD4+ T cells were purified from thawed PBMCs. Source: CD4+ T cells from blood, taken at baseline. Receptor source: a human donor with classical Hodgkin lymphoma.

The chain is built from TRBV6-1 and TRBJ1-5; D possibly corresponds to TRBD1 (6 bases). There are 15 residues in the CDR3. Trimming pared 1 base from V and 7 bases from J, leaving 14 bases between. Germline V CDR1 and CDR2: MNHNS, SASEGT. The CDR3 DNA follows: TGTGCCAGCAGTGAAGTAGGGGGAAATTGGCAGCCCCAGCATTTT. Translated, it gives CASSEVGGNWQPQHF.

This clone was detected only a few times. The rearrangement links TRBV27 to TRBJ1-3, with D uncertain. The germline gives CDR1 MNHEY, CDR2 SMNVEV (reference sequence). With 1 base removed from V and 2 bases from J, the gap between germline ends came to 18 bases. CDR3 size: 18 residues. Here the CDR3 reads CASSLFSPDPTAGNTIYF. DNA for the CDR3: TGTGCCAGCAGTTTATTCTCGCCCGATCCCACGGCTGGAAACACCATATATTTT.

This clone has only a few counts. The J gene is TRBJ2-3, the V gene TRBV4-1; possible D gene TRBD2, 5 bases. CDR3 size: 16 residues. V dropped 1 base and J dropped 1 base, with 12 bases sitting between them. Germline V gene sequence: CDR1 MGHRA, CDR2 YSYEKL. CDR3 nucleotides: TGCGCCAGCAGCCAAGCGCACGGGATCGGCACAGATACGCAGTATTTT. This encodes CASSQAHGIGTDTQYF.

The chain carries TRBV10-2 and TRBJ2-5; perhaps TRBD1 as D (5 bases). The end of the DNA fits TRBJ2-7 better, so the J call may be wrong. CDR3 size: 14 residues. In germline, CDR1 is WSHSY, CDR2 SAAADI. The CDR3 loop reads CASSEFSQGYEQYF. CDR3 nucleotide sequence: TGCGCCAGCAGTGAGTTTAGTCAGGGCTACGAGCAGTACTTC.

This clone was recorded once. V and J are TRBV20-1 and TRBJ2-5; D remains ambiguous. There are 10 residues in the CDR3. The V end was cut by 3 bases, the J end by 1 base, with 0 bases between. Germline-derived CDR1 and CDR2 are DFQATT and SNEGSKA (reference sequence). The CDR3 DNA is TGCAGTGCTAGCCAAGAGACCCAGTACTTC. This translates into CSASQETQYF.

V is TRBV15 and J is TRBJ2-5; TRBD2 matches at 9 bases. Germline values: CDR1 LNHNV, CDR2 YYDKDF (reference sequence). J gave up 9 bases and V 2 bases, and 10 bases lay outside the gene matches. This CDR3 is built from 15 residues. The CDR3 loop is CATSRLTSGYEAQYF. Written as DNA, the CDR3 is TGTGCCACCAGCAGACTGACTAGCGGATACGAGGCCCAGTACTTC.

The CDR3 nucleotides read TGTGCCAGCAGCTCCCTCGGGTCGGGGGGAGCTTTCTTT. It codes for CASSSLGSGGAFF. The chain combines TRBV14 with TRBJ1-1; TRBD1 might be the D (5 bases). This CDR3 region has 13 residues. Per the germline V gene, CDR1 is SGHDN and CDR2 is FVKESK. Trimming removed 5 bases at V and 10 bases at J, with 17 bases between.

The chain has TRBV7-2 and TRBJ1-4; D is unresolved. V lost 5 bases and J 8 bases, leaving 9 bases between the germline ends. The V gene's germline CDR1 is SGHTA and CDR2 FQGNSA. The CDR3 covers 12 residues. The CDR3 loop is CASSPQGEKLFF. In DNA form, the CDR3 reads TGTGCCAGCAGCCCCCAAGGGGAAAAACTGTTTTTT. The variable domain in full, with the rest retrieved from reference TRBV7-2 and TRBJ1-4, is GAGVSQSPSNKVTEKGKDVELRCDPISGHTALYWYRQSLGQGLEFLIYFQGNSAPDKSGLPSDRFSAERTGGSVSTLTIQRTQQEDSAVYLCASSPQGEKLFFGSGTQLSVL.

The V gene is TRBV5-6, the J gene TRBJ1-3; D is unresolved. V shed 2 bases and J shed 0 bases, with 12 bases lying between them. Germline V CDR1 and CDR2: SGHDT, YYEEEE. CDR3 length: 16 residues. This CDR3 reads CASSFRRGFSGNTIYF. CDR3 bases: TGTGCCAGCAGCTTTCGACGCGGGTTCTCTGGAAACACCATATATTTT.

The genes are TRBV28 and TRBJ2-1; 9 bases line up with TRBD1. Losses at the gene ends were 3 bases for V and 6 bases for J; bases not matched to a gene: 6. This CDR3 spans 15 amino acids. Germline V gene sequence: CDR1 MDHEN, CDR2 SYDVKM. This CDR3 reads CASSFSGQGLNEQFF. The DNA of the CDR3 is TGTGCCAGCAGTTTCTCGGGACAGGGACTCAATGAGCAGTTCTTC.